Detailed here is one TCR beta chain. The data derive from a study of T cells expressing NK-cell markers. Germline V CDR1 and CDR2: SGHRS, YFSETQ. The CDR3 contains 16 residues. Beta-chain TCR cDNA was generated via 5'RACE template switching with UMIs. TCRdb re-called the 5' RACE reads and catalogs CDR3 proteins one per entry, DNA excluded. This sample's table reports roughly 390,000 distinct CDR3 sequences. Sequenced material: blood T cells: a sorted CD56 or NKG2C T cell subset, CD4+ or CD8+ T cells, or bulk PBMC T cells (not recorded which). The chain employs TRBV5-1 and TRBJ1-2; TCRdb lists TRBD1, though no DNA is available to test this call. The source is a woman between 50 and 59 years old in good health. The CDR3 protein is CASSLTPGQGDYGYTF.